The T cell receptor (beta chain) under discussion was sequenced for a study of cytomegalovirus exposure and HLA in healthy donors. Study-level background: Among the 398 donors who were genotyped, about 86% fell in the genetic ancestry cluster that is associated with self-reported Caucasian donors. Findings and caveats of the study: There were a few CMV-associated chains whose specificity for CMV antigens was confirmed in vitro. In an earlier analysis, most TCR beta V segments were productive about 87% or about 30% of the time.

The PCR had 60 Vbeta and 13 Jbeta primers. The table came from immunoSEQ multiplex PCR; TCRdb's copy has only in-frame clones and leaves some out. The table records about 130,000 clones, roughly 84% of them present only once. Concerning this clone: The target antigen is unknown.

The V gene's germline CDR1 is GTSNPN and CDR2 SVGIG (reference sequence). V was clipped by 4 bases and J by 4 bases, with 13 bases between them. The length of the CDR3 is 14 residues. This receptor was obtained from a girl aged 2-10 years in good health and CMV-seronegative. Sequencing input: PBMCs. The chain recombines TRBV30 with TRBJ2-2; perhaps TRBD2 as D (6 bases). CDR3 protein: CAWIGGRGTGELFF. In DNA, the CDR3 is TGTGCCTGGATTGGGGGGAGAGGCACCGGGGAGCTGTTTTTT.